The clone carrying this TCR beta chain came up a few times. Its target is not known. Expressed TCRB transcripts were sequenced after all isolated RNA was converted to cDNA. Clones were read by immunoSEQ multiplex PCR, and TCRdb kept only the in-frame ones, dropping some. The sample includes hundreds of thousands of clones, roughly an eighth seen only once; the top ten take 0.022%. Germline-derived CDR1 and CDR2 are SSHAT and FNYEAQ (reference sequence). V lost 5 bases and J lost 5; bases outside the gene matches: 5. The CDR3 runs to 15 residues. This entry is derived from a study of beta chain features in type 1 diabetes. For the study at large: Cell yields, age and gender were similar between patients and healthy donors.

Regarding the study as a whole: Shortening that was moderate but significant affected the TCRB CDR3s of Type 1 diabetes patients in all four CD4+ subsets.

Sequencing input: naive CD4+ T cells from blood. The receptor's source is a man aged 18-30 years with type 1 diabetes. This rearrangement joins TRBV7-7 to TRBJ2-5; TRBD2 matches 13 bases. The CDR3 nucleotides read TGTGCCAGCAGCCCGGGACTAGCGGGGTTGGAGACCCAGTACTTC. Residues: CASSPGLAGLETQYF.